This passage covers 26 T cell receptor beta chains from one sample sequenced in a study of human T cells and chemical hapten exposure. Specified time point: patch test 1, 2 weeks after DPC sensitization. Specified treatment: therapeutic diphenylcyclopropenone sensitization with weekly scalp DPC. TCRdb reanalysed the RACE reads using MiXCR and keeps one entry per CDR3 protein. Of 120,000 or so distinct CDR3 sequences in the sample, roughly 13% were seen once. Sample: whole blood, taken in connection with sensitization to the hapten diphenylcyclopropenone (DPC). The receptors come from a man aged 18 to 29 with alopecia areata. Some clones in this sample may be carry-over from other donors' samples.

The V and J genes are TRBV7-6 and TRBJ2-3; 8 bases match TRBD1. Losses at the gene ends were 5 bases for V and 6 bases for J; bases not matched to a gene: 10. The CDR3 extends over 15 amino acids. Germline V CDR1 and CDR2: SGHVS, FNYEAQ. The CDR3 spells CASSPGGTGADTQYF. In DNA form, the CDR3 reads TGTGCCAGCAGCCCAGGGGGCACGGGAGCGGATACGCAGTATTTT.

This chain joins TRBV3-1 and TRBJ2-3; D might be TRBD1 or TRBD2, each matching 5 bases. The CDR3 has 13 amino acids. The V gene's germline CDR1 is LGHDT and CDR2 YNNKEL (reference sequence). V lost 2 bases and J 10 bases, leaving 13 bases between the germline ends. CDR3 in amino acids: CASSQTGTGAQYF. The CDR3 DNA sequence: TGTGCCAGCAGCCAAACCGGGACCGGCGCGCAGTATTTT.

This clonotype showed up just a few times. The chain carries TRBV6-5 and TRBJ2-5; tentatively, D is TRBD1 or TRBD2 (5 bases each). V lost 2 bases, J lost 5 bases, and 15 bases lay in between. CDR1 and CDR2 (germline): MNHEY, SVGAGI. CDR3 length: 15 amino acids. The CDR3 reads CASSYGTALDETQYF. Here the CDR3 DNA reads TGTGCCAGCAGTTACGGGACCGCCCTTGACGAGACCCAGTACTTC.

This clonotype was seen more than once but under ten times. This chain connects TRBV6-5 to TRBJ1-5, with TRBD1 as a possible D gene (5 bases). The CDR3 totals 15 residues. V was trimmed by 5 bases and J by 6 bases, leaving 17 bases between them. The germline V gene has CDR1 MNHEY and CDR2 SVGAGI. Here the CDR3 reads CASSESTGRSQPQHF. CDR3 nucleotides: TGTGCCAGCAGTGAATCCACGGGGCGCAGTCAGCCCCAGCATTTT.

Many counts were recorded for this clonotype. The genes are TRBV3-1 and TRBJ2-7; TRBD2 aligns across 10 bases. J lost 6 bases, V lost 0 bases, and 5 bases had no gene match. CDR1 and CDR2 from the germline V gene are LGHDT and YNNKEL (reference sequence). This CDR3 has 15 residues. CDR3 nucleotides: TGTGCCAGCAGCCAAGATTTTTTAGCGGGGGGCGAGCAGTACTTC. Protein product: CASSQDFLAGGEQYF.

This clonotype was counted between two and nine times. The V and J genes are TRBV6-6 and TRBJ2-2, with TRBD1 matching 10 bases. The CDR3 has 16 amino acids. V gave up 7 bases and J gave up 2 bases; unmatched junction bases: 7. From germline, CDR1 is MNHNY and CDR2 SVGAGI (reference sequence). Here the CDR3 reads CASTPDRGPNTGELFF. The CDR3, as DNA: TGTGCCAGCACCCCTGACAGGGGGCCAAACACCGGGGAGCTGTTTTTT.

This clonotype was seen once. The chain joins TRBV5-8 to TRBJ2-7; TRBD1 is a possible D gene (6 bases). The germline V and J ends were trimmed by 2 bases and 3 bases, with 12 bases remaining between them. The CDR3 has 14 amino acids. Germline V CDR1 and CDR2: SGHTS, YDEGEE. CDR3 sequence reads: CASSLQGGSYEQYF. In nucleotides, the CDR3 is TGTGCCAGCAGCTTACAGGGCGGAAGCTACGAGCAGTACTTC.

DNA for the CDR3: TGTGCCAGCAGTCCTACTGCTAGCGGGGGGTCCTACAATGAGCAGTTCTTC. Its protein product is CASSPTASGGSYNEQFF. The chain uses TRBV12-3 or TRBV12-4 and TRBJ2-1; TRBD2 matches 11 bases. The CDR3 contains 17 residues. V dropped 5 bases and J dropped 1; count of bases not matched to a gene: 7.

This sequence joins TRBV6-5 and TRBJ2-1, with D perhaps matching TRBD2 (6 bases). The CDR3 is 17 residues long. Trimming took off 1 base at V and 2 bases at J, with 15 bases between the two ends. In germline, CDR1 is MNHEY, CDR2 SVGAGI. The CDR3 nucleotides read TGTGCCAGCAGTTACTATGGGATTGGCGGGACCTACAATGAGCAGTTCTTC. Translation gives CASSYYGIGGTYNEQFF.

The rearrangement joins TRBV7-9 to TRBJ2-7, with 10 bases identical to TRBD1. This CDR3 is 14 amino acids long. Per the germline V gene, CDR1 is SEHNR and CDR2 is FQNEAQ (reference sequence). Trimming removed 4 bases from V and 7 bases from J; junction bases left unmatched: 7. CDR3 sequence: CASSSRTGGEEQYV. CDR3 nucleotide sequence: TGTGCCAGCAGCTCTAGGACAGGGGGTGAAGAGCAGTACGTC.

This sequence joins TRBV20-1 and TRBJ2-5, with 11 bases aligning to TRBD2. Germline V CDR1 and CDR2: DFQATT, SNEGSKA (reference sequence). The CDR3 covers 17 residues. The trim removed 1 base at V and 1 base at J, leaving 8 bases unmatched. CDR3 coding DNA: TGCAGTGCTAGAGGAGCTCCGACTAGCGGGGTCCAAGAGACCCAGTACTTC. Protein sequence: CSARGAPTSGVQETQYF.

V gene TRBV12-3 or TRBV12-4 combines with J gene TRBJ1-5, with 8 bases matching TRBD1. The CDR3 is 15 residues long. J gave up 2 bases and V 5 bases, and 5 bases lay outside the gene matches. The CDR3 DNA follows: TGTGCCAGCAGTCCCATGACAGGGGGCAATCAGCCCCAGCATTTT. This translates into CASSPMTGGNQPQHF.

The DNA for the CDR3 is TGTGCCAGCAGTTCACTGGGCAGCTCCTACGAGCAGTACTTC. Translating gives CASSSLGSSYEQYF. V is TRBV28 and J is TRBJ2-7; D gene ambiguous. Between the trimmed V and J ends, which lost 4 bases and 0 bases, there was a span of 10 bases. The CDR3 extends over 14 amino acids. Germline CDR1 MDHEN, CDR2 SYDVKM.

The V gene is TRBV7-2, the J gene TRBJ1-1; maybe TRBD1 (5 bases). Trimming cost V 1 base and J 0 bases, with 12 bases left between them. There are 16 residues in the CDR3. Germline loops: CDR1 SGHTA, CDR2 FQGNSA. CDR3 residues: CASSLGAGGVNTEAFF. The CDR3 coding sequence is TGTGCCAGCAGCTTAGGAGCGGGAGGGGTGAACACTGAAGCTTTCTTT. The full variable domain, rest sourced from reference TRBV7-2 and TRBJ1-1, is GAGVSQSPSNKVTEKGKDVELRCDPISGHTALYWYRQSLGQGLEFLIYFQGNSAPDKSGLPSDRFSAERTGGSVSTLTIQRTQQEDSAVYLCASSLGAGGVNTEAFFGQGTRLTVV.

The chain joins TRBV7-2 to TRBJ2-5; 7 bases line up with TRBD2. Germline loops: CDR1 SGHTA, CDR2 FQGNSA. The CDR3 spans 15 residues. Trimming took 5 bases from V and 5 from J; bases not matched to a gene: 11. As DNA, the CDR3 is TGTGCCAGCAGCGTGGAAGGGACTACCTCGGAGACCCAGTACTTC. Its protein product is CASSVEGTTSETQYF.

The CDR3 sequence is CSVLHITVAKNIQYF. CDR3 nucleotides: TGCAGCGTCCTACACATTACCGTAGCCAAAAACATTCAGTACTTC. The chain joins TRBV29-1 to TRBJ2-4; D call uncertain. The CDR3 has 15 residues. Trimming stripped 6 bases from V and 0 bases from J, with 15 bases between. Germline CDR1 is SQVTM and CDR2 is ANQGSEA. The whole variable domain, filled in from reference TRBV29-1 and TRBJ2-4, reads SAVISQKPSRDICQRGTSLTIQCQVDSQVTMMFWYRQQPGQSLTLIATANQGSEATYESGFVIDKFPISRPNLTFSTLTVSNMSPEDSSIYLCSVLHITVAKNIQYFGAGTRLSVL.

There are a few counts of this clonotype. In DNA form, the CDR3 reads TGTGCCAGCAGTTACCAACGGAGAGGTTCTGGTAATTCACCCCTCCACTTT. Translation: CASSYQRRGSGNSPLHF. V gene TRBV6-2 or TRBV6-3 combines with J gene TRBJ1-6; D gene ambiguous. Trimming left V 2 bases short and J 6 bases short, with 17 bases between. From germline, CDR1 is MNHEY and CDR2 SVGEGT. The CDR3 spans 17 residues.

The chain recombines TRBV7-9 with TRBJ1-2; D gene uncertain. Per the germline V gene, CDR1 is SEHNR and CDR2 is FQNEAQ (reference sequence). The CDR3 sequence is 14 residues long. V was cut by 5 bases and J by 5 bases, with 15 bases left in between. The CDR3 reads CASSRSQNQYGYTF. In nucleotides, the CDR3 is TGTGCCAGCAGCCGGTCCCAGAACCAGTATGGCTACACCTTC.

The V gene is TRBV12-3 or TRBV12-4, the J gene TRBJ1-1, with a weak D call TRBD1 (5 bases). V lost 0 bases and J lost 5, with 7 bases in between. The CDR3 contains 13 residues. The CDR3: CASSLAGVTEAFF. Here the CDR3 DNA reads TGTGCCAGCAGTTTAGCAGGGGTGACTGAAGCTTTCTTT.

This clonotype was counted between two and nine times. This chain joins TRBV7-9 and TRBJ2-2, with D perhaps being TRBD1 or TRBD2 (6 bases each). CDR1 and CDR2 from the germline V gene are SEHNR and FQNEAQ (reference sequence). The CDR3 has 16 amino acids. Trimming shortened V by 6 bases and J by 4 bases, and 18 bases separated the two germline ends. CDR3 in DNA: TGTGCCAGCAGGCAATCGGGGGCCCCGGGCACCGGGGAGCTGTTTTTT. Its translation: CASRQSGAPGTGELFF.

In this sample, this clonotype turned up many times. The chain carries TRBV29-1 and TRBJ2-3, with TRBD2 matching over 15 bases. The CDR3 is 15 residues long. The J segment lost 2 bases and the V segment lost 7 bases, leaving 4 bases of the junction unmatched. Germline V gene lookup returns CDR1 SQVTM and CDR2 ANQGSEA. The CDR3 nucleotides are TGCAGCGCCGGGACTAGCGGGGGGTACACAGATACGCAGTATTTT. This gives the protein CSAGTSGGYTDTQYF.

This clonotype appeared a few times. The V and J genes are TRBV7-2 and TRBJ2-5; D unresolved. V dropped 6 bases and J dropped 4 bases, with 12 bases sitting between them. Germline CDR1 SGHTA, CDR2 FQGNSA. There are 13 residues in the CDR3. CDR3 in amino acids: CASSVTEIETQYF. The CDR3 coding sequence is TGTGCCAGCAGTGTTACTGAGATAGAGACCCAGTACTTC.

The sample holds a few counts of this clonotype. The chain uses TRBV7-8 and TRBJ2-5; D may be TRBD1 (5 bases). The V gene lost 1 base and the J gene lost 7 bases, with 16 bases spanning the gap. Germline CDR1 is SGHVS and CDR2 is FQNEAQ. There are 15 residues in the CDR3. The CDR3: CASSLGQMTHGTQYF. DNA for the CDR3: TGTGCCAGCAGCTTAGGACAGATGACTCACGGGACCCAGTACTTC.

The chain combines TRBV12-3 or TRBV12-4 with TRBJ1-4, with TRBD1 matching 12 bases. The J segment lost 3 bases and the V segment lost 3 bases, leaving 11 bases of the junction unmatched. This CDR3 has 19 residues. The CDR3 DNA follows: TGTGCCAGCAGTTTGTCTCTGGGACAGGGGGCTCGGGCTAATGAAAAACTGTTTTTT. Translating it yields CASSLSLGQGARANEKLFF.

This clonotype showed up many times. V and J are TRBV9 and TRBJ2-7; no definite D call. Germline-derived CDR1 and CDR2 are SGDLS and YYNGEE. The V and J ends lost 5 bases and 4 bases respectively, with 13 bases between them. The CDR3 contains 13 residues. The CDR3 loop reads CASSPAPFYEQYF. The CDR3 DNA reads TGTGCCAGCAGTCCGGCCCCCTTTTACGAGCAGTACTTC.

This clonotype was observed a handful of times. V gene TRBV7-9 combines with J gene TRBJ1-2; D call uncertain. Germline V lookup: CDR1 SEHNR, CDR2 FQNEAQ (reference sequence). This CDR3 is 13 amino acids long. Trimming removed 7 bases from V and 4 bases from J, with 13 bases in between. The CDR3 is CASIPRLPYGYTF. The CDR3 nucleotides are TGTGCCAGCATCCCCAGACTCCCCTATGGCTACACCTTC.